This TCR beta chain was found in a study of T cell responses to AZD1222 COVID-19 vaccine (dated by TCRdb to the early 2020s). Some background on the complete study: TCR sequencing covered 230 or so trial participants: 200 to 220 given two doses of AZD1222 and 26 given two doses of MenACWY control vaccine. Enrollment into the trials was organized by age into subgroups of 18-55, 56-69 and 70-plus years, and those subgroups contained about 160, 30 and 59 TCR-sequenced participants, respectively.

Taken with the paper, the label for time point translates to: baseline before first vaccination. The vaccinee samples were drawn from two UK trials, COV001 and COV002, one of which was a single-blind randomized controlled phase 2/3 trial testing AZD1222 (ChAdOx1 nCoV-19) in healthy adults. For TCRbeta chain sequencing, PBMC samples from trial participants were taken at day 0 and at day 28 after the second dose. The CDR3 regions of human TCRbeta chains were analyzed by immunosequencing. In the source study's methods: TCRs in the repertoires were compared against a reference library of SARS-CoV-2-specific TCRs that had been generated with the MIRA antigen-specificity platform. Breadth was defined as the fraction of unique TCRs that were SARS-CoV-2-associated. Depth was defined as the fraction of total T cells that were SARS-CoV-2-associated. Each spike-specific TCR was assigned to its reactive spike region and to a CD4 or CD8 class using the MIRA data. Log10-transformed breadth and depth values were compared by one-way ANOVA with Sidak's multiple comparisons tests. Imported from immuneACCESS, the table was reduced by TCRdb to in-frame sequences with V and J called. These copies leave out some clones; in studies compared against another copy, an unresolved V gene accounts for under half, and the cause of the remainder is not known. V and J calls and clone size come straight from that table; D and trimming were deduced from the DNA. Per the sample table, the count is some 150,000 clones. Roughly 2% of the sample is held by the ten biggest clonotypes.

Overall study outcomes, separate from this receptor: Epitopes outside the regions mutated in the B.1.351 and B.1.1.7 variants were reportedly recognized by nearly half of the unique spike-specific TCRs. The whole spike protein was spanned by vaccine-associated CD4 TCRs, and dominant responses were seen in regions 160-218 and 743-854. A significant rise in spike-specific TCR breadth and depth was observed after two AZD1222 doses relative to day 0 and relative to MenACWY recipients. Only five to seven AZD1222 recipients were SARS-CoV-2 seropositive at baseline, limiting conclusions about previously exposed vaccinees. Because no day 14 peak-response samples were available, the repertoires could be characterized only after the peak T cell response. The 56-69-year group was small, and its depth increase did not reach significance, likely because of low power. Participants were mostly white British and included more females than males, and it was suggested by the authors that clonal diversity may have been underestimated.

With regard to this clone: Which antigen it targets is not known.

The sequence was obtained from an adult in good health. The source material was peripheral blood.

The CDR3 has the sequence CASSPRAGGVADTQYF. DNA sequence: TGTGCCAGCTCACCACGAGCGGGGGGCGTCGCAGATACGCAGTATTTT. The V and J segments used are TRBV18 and TRBJ2-3, and 9 junction bases match TRBD2. The germline V gene supplies CDR1 KGHSH and CDR2 LQKENI. The CDR3 spans 16 residues, from the cysteine through the phenylalanine. The entry retains the CDR3 DNA only, 48 bases that are in frame from base 1. Compared with germline, V lacks 1 base and J lacks 4 bases; bases without a gene match: 6.